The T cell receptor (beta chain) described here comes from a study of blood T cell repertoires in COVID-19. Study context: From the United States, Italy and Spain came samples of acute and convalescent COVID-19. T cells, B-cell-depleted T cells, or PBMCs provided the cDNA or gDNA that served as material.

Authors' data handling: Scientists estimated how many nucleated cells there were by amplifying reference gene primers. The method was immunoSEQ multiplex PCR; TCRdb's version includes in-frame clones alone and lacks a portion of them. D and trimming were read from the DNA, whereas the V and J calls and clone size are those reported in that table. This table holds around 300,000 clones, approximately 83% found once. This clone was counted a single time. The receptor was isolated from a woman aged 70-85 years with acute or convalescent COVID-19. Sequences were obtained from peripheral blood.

Written as DNA, the CDR3 is TGTGCCAGCAGCCACGGGGACAGGGTTAGATCACCCCTCCACTTT. Translated, it gives CASSHGDRVRSPLHF. The chain joins TRBV6-5 to TRBJ1-6; 9 bases are a match to TRBD1. In germline, CDR1 is MNHEY, CDR2 SVGAGI. The length of the CDR3 is 15 residues. Trimming took 6 bases from V and 10 from J; bases not matched to a gene: 10.